The clone carrying this T cell receptor (beta chain) has a count of ten or more. What it binds is unknown. Germline CDR1 is GTSNPN and CDR2 is SVGIG (reference sequence). The CDR3 sequence is 17 residues long. The V gene lost 0 bases and the J gene lost 5 bases, with 17 bases spanning the gap. TCRdb analysed the RT-PCR reads with MiXCR anew, one entry per CDR3 protein. The repertoire includes roughly 710,000 distinct CDR3 sequences, around 15% of them detected once, and 7.5% to 9% sits in the top ten. The sample originates from a study of response to subunit inactivated influenza vaccine. Study-wide results and limits: Each seasonal flu vaccination may recruit only limited new T cells, authors suggested.

The TCR comes from a man aged 45 to 65 who received an inactivated influenza vaccine. The chain links TRBV30 to TRBJ1-6; D gene ambiguous. Here the sequenced sample was PBMCs from blood, taken around 14 days before vaccination. The CDR3 loop is CAWSVTRTQRHNSPLHF. CDR3 bases: TGTGCCTGGAGTGTAACCAGGACCCAACGCCATAATTCACCCCTCCACTTT.